This TCR beta chain was recorded in a study of spatial heterogeneity in lung cancer. Study as a whole: Raw sequencing reads included, on average, more than eight appearances of each unique TCR and UMI combination.

This clonotype came up a few times. Germline V CDR1 and CDR2: SGHKS, YYEKEE (reference sequence). V gave up 3 bases and J gave up 2 bases; unmatched junction bases: 6. CDR3 length: 16 residues. TCR cDNA molecules each had a unique molecular identifier. One entry per CDR3 protein, called by TCRdb with MiXCR from the 5' RACE reads. The sample lists tens of thousands of distinct CDR3 sequences; over 9.5% were seen once. Time point specified: sample taken at primary tumor resection. The approximately 79 donors had untreated early-stage non-small cell lung cancer. From tumor, nontumor lung or frozen PBMC, whole RNA was taken unsorted for sequencing.

This sample comprised PBMCs, obtained at surgery. The receptor comes from a male donor with early-stage non-small cell lung cancer. The chain uses TRBV5-5 and TRBJ2-3, with 10 bases matching TRBD2. The CDR3 sequence is CASSYPTSGATDTQYF. The CDR3 region has the DNA TGTGCCAGCAGCTACCCAACTAGCGGGGCCACAGATACGCAGTATTTT.